This T cell receptor beta chain was sequenced in a study of PD-1 blockade in classical Hodgkin lymphoma. Overall study: Nivolumab was given intravenously to patients at 3 mg/kg every 2 weeks. Study results and caveats: TCR diversity at baseline was reported to be reduced in newly diagnosed patients relative to healthy donors.

Exposure to brentuximab vedotin varied, and each patient had relapsed following autologous stem cell transplantation. Note on this clone: Its target is unknown.

V lost 2 bases, J lost 0 bases, and 11 bases lay in between. The germline CDR1 and CDR2 sequences are SNHLY and FYNNEI. The CDR3 consists of 16 residues. Measured with immunoSEQ multiplex PCR; TCRdb has only the in-frame clones, and not every one. The repertoire includes fewer than 110,000 clones, around 89% of them detected once, and more than 6.5% sits in the top ten. This chain connects TRBV2 to TRBJ2-1, with no clear D. This receptor was identified in a human donor with classical Hodgkin lymphoma. The sequencing used peripheral blood mononuclear cells (PBMCs), collected before the second cycle of nivolumab. CDR3 amino acids: CASSEIGWDSYNEQFF. Written as DNA, the CDR3 is TGTGCCAGCAGTGAAATTGGTTGGGACTCCTACAATGAGCAGTTCTTC.